These 16 T cell receptor beta chains share one sample of origin, sequenced in a study of a mutant IDH1 vaccine in newly diagnosed glioma (dated by TCRdb to the early 2020s). The time point label corresponds to: baseline, week 1 (first vaccination visit). The treatment or condition tag for this specimen amounts to: pre-vaccination baseline after standard-of-care therapy. The method behind the library was the immunoSEQ multiplex PCR assay. Imported from immuneACCESS, the table was reduced by TCRdb to in-frame sequences with V and J called. These copies leave out some clones; in studies compared against another copy, an unresolved V gene accounts for under half, and the cause of the remainder is not known. This sample is represented by 50,000 to 65,000 clones; roughly 80% of them were singletons. The ten largest make up around 18% of the sample. The sample in question was PBMCs, obtained from a glioma patient treated with radiotherapy, temozolomide or both. Receptors were obtained from a man aged 18 to 29 with glioma.

The rearrangement links TRBV18 to TRBJ1-1; 7 bases match TRBD1. V was pared by 3 bases and J by 3 bases, with 1 base of the junction left unmatched. The CDR3 loop spans 13 amino acids. CDR1 KGHSH and CDR2 LQKENI come from the germline V gene. CDR3 sequence: CASSPGQDTEAFF. The CDR3 nucleotides read TGTGCCAGCTCACCTGGACAGGACACTGAAGCTTTCTTT.

The J gene is TRBJ1-2, the V gene TRBV6-5; D is unclear. The CDR3 is 13 residues long. The germline V gene has CDR1 MNHEY and CDR2 SVGAGI. V was pared by 2 bases and J by 4 bases, with 8 bases between. CDR3: CASSYEGSYGYTF. The CDR3 coding sequence is TGTGCCAGCAGTTACGAGGGCAGCTATGGCTACACCTTC.

The genes are TRBV30 and TRBJ2-1; 7 nucleotides align to TRBD1. V shed 2 bases, J shed 15 bases, and the junction held 7 bases outside the gene matches. CDR3 length equals 11 residues. CDR1 and CDR2 from the germline V gene are GTSNPN and SVGIG (reference sequence). The CDR3 sequence is CAWSFTTGTFF. DNA of the CDR3: TGTGCCTGGAGTTTTACGACAGGGACGTTCTTC.

J is TRBJ1-1 and V is TRBV5-1, with D possibly matching TRBD1 (5 bases). V dropped 4 bases and J dropped 4 bases, with 23 bases sitting between them. Per the germline V gene, CDR1 is SGHRS and CDR2 is YFSETQ. The CDR3 spans 17 residues. CDR3 amino acids: CASSLPAGPHRGTEAFF. The CDR3 coding sequence is TGCGCCAGCAGCCTCCCGGCAGGTCCCCATAGGGGCACTGAAGCTTTCTTT.

CDR3 DNA sequence: TGTGCCAGCAGCTTGGGGCATGATATTAACACCGGGGAGCTGTTTTTT. It encodes CASSLGHDINTGELFF. The V gene is TRBV5-6, the J gene TRBJ2-2, with D hard to call. The germline gives CDR1 SGHDT, CDR2 YYEEEE. V was pared by 0 bases and J by 2 bases, with 11 bases between. The CDR3 is 16 residues long. The variable domain in full, with the rest retrieved from reference TRBV5-6 and TRBJ2-2, is DAGVTQSPTHLIKTRGQQVTLRCSPKSGHDTVSWYQQALGQGPQFIFQYYEEEERQRGNFPDRFSGHQFPNYSSELNVNALLLGDSALYLCASSLGHDINTGELFFGEGSRLTVL.

This clone came up once. The chain carries TRBV21-1 and TRBJ2-7; the table's D call, TRBD2, has no DNA check behind it. TRBV21-1 is deemed a pseudogene. The CDR3 is made up of 13 amino acids. CDR3 sequence reads: CASSGRGLDEQYF. DNA of the CDR3: TGTGCCAGCAGCGGCCGAGGGTTGGACGAGCAGTACTTC.

This chain uses TRBV30 with TRBJ2-7; no clear D gene. V lost 2 bases, J lost 6 bases, and 8 bases lay in between. CDR3 length equals 11 residues. CDR1 is GTSNPN, CDR2 SVGIG, per germline (reference sequence). CDR3 DNA sequence: TGTGCCTGGAGTTCTCTGAGCGAGCAGTACTTC. Encoded protein: CAWSSLSEQYF.

The V call is TRBV5-1, the J call TRBJ2-5; no reliable D call. The ends were cut back, 3 bases at V and 5 bases at J, with 11 bases in the middle. CDR3 length equals 13 residues. The germline V gene has CDR1 SGHRS and CDR2 YFSETQ. The chain's CDR3 is CASSSYTEETQYF. The DNA for the CDR3 is TGCGCCAGCAGCTCTTACACGGAGGAGACCCAGTACTTC.

This chain links TRBV5-1 with TRBJ1-5, with D perhaps matching TRBD1 (5 bases). The ends were cut back, 0 bases at V and 6 bases at J, with 13 bases in the middle. CDR1 is SGHRS, CDR2 YFSETQ, per germline. The CDR3 loop spans 15 amino acids. For the CDR3, the DNA is TGCGCCAGCAGCTTGGAGTCAGGGAGGAGTCAGCCCCAGCATTTT. Translating it yields CASSLESGRSQPQHF. The entire variable domain, with the rest obtained from reference TRBV5-1 and TRBJ1-5, is as follows: KAGVTQTPRYLIKTRGQQVTLSCSPISGHRSVSWYQQTPGQGLQFLFEYFSETQRNKGNFPGRFSGRQFSNSRSEMNVSTLELGDSALYLCASSLESGRSQPQHFGDGTRLSIL.

V gene TRBV6-5 combines with J gene TRBJ2-5; 10 nucleotides agree with TRBD1. J lost 3 bases, V lost 6 bases, and 7 bases had no gene match. Per germline, CDR1 MNHEY and CDR2 SVGAGI. This CDR3 is built from 15 residues. CDR3 sequence: CASSRIGTGEETQYF. The CDR3 DNA reads as TGTGCCAGCAGCCGCATCGGGACAGGGGAAGAGACCCAGTACTTC.

The chain combines TRBV6-1 with TRBJ1-6, with 10 nucleotides matching TRBD1. J lost 5 bases, V lost 3 bases, and 4 bases had no gene match. This CDR3 contains 16 residues. CDR1 MNHNS and CDR2 SASEGT come from the germline V gene. The CDR3 region is CASSETGGYHNSPLHF. The DNA of the CDR3 is TGTGCCAGCAGTGAGACAGGGGGCTACCATAATTCACCCCTCCACTTT.

This sequence joins TRBV5-6 and TRBJ2-2, with D unclear. CDR3 length equals 15 residues. Deletions cut 0 bases from V and 0 bases from J, with 6 bases between. The germline gives CDR1 SGHDT, CDR2 YYEEEE. The DNA of the CDR3 is TGTGCCAGCAGCTTGGGAGTACCGAACACCGGGGAGCTGTTTTTT. As protein: CASSLGVPNTGELFF.

The chain recombines TRBV7-9 with TRBJ2-1; TRBD2 matches 11 bases. The CDR3 contains 16 residues. The V and J ends lost 11 bases and 4 bases, in that order; junction bases with no gene match: 13. CDR1 and CDR2 (germline): SEHNR, FQNEAQ (reference sequence). CDR3 residues: CAGDHSGRGGYNEQFF. The DNA of the CDR3 is TGTGCCGGCGACCATAGCGGGAGGGGGGGATACAATGAGCAGTTCTTC.

The chain recombines TRBV2 with TRBJ2-7; a possible D gene is TRBD2 (6 bases). From germline, CDR1 is SNHLY and CDR2 FYNNEI. Trimming took 2 bases from V and 5 from J, leaving 10 bases between them. The CDR3 extends over 13 amino acids. DNA of the CDR3: TGTGCCAGCAGTGAATTCCGGGGGAACGAGCAGTACTTC. Amino acid sequence: CASSEFRGNEQYF.

J is TRBJ2-7 and V is TRBV7-2; TRBD2 matches at 10 bases. The CDR3 consists of 16 residues. The germline V gene has CDR1 SGHTA and CDR2 FQGNSA. With 3 bases clipped from V and 0 bases from J, the junction kept 5 bases outside the gene matches. CDR3 amino acids: CASSFSAGGLSYEQYF. CDR3 DNA: TGTGCCAGCAGCTTCTCAGCGGGAGGGCTCTCCTACGAGCAGTACTTC.

This clone was detected only once. The CDR3 DNA sequence: TGTGCCAGCAGCGTAGGGGCAGGGGGAAGTGGAAACACCATATATTTT. Protein: CASSVGAGGSGNTIYF. The chain carries TRBV9 and TRBJ1-3, with 7 bases fitting TRBD1. This CDR3 has 16 residues. Trimming cost V 0 bases and J 3 bases; bases outside gene matches: 6. CDR1 and CDR2 from the germline V gene are SGDLS and YYNGEE.